The clone carrying this T cell receptor (beta chain) was counted ten times or more. The CDR3 has 16 residues. Germline values: CDR1 LGHNA, CDR2 YNFKEQ. V was shortened by 7 bases and J by 3 bases, with 21 bases between the two germline ends. This sample is drawn from a study of shared clonotypes between healthy human individuals. The assay was carried out at the deep level. Per the original data handling: ImmunoSEQ junction-only sequences lacked quality scores, so their filtering differed. The protocol was immunoSEQ multiplex PCR, while the TCRdb copy is restricted to in-frame clones and leaves out a portion. V and J calls and clone size are copied from that table; D and trimming were computed from the DNA. The table has approximately 500,000 clones, 79% seen once.

The V gene is TRBV4-2, the J gene TRBJ1-2; possibly TRBD1 for D (5 bases). This receptor was obtained from a woman in her 40s in good health. Some clones in this sample may be carry-over from other donors' samples. Material: PBMCs. The CDR3 bases are TGTGCCAGCACCAACCTTGTGCGTACCAGGGACTATGGCTACACCTTC. Translation: CASTNLVRTRDYGYTF.